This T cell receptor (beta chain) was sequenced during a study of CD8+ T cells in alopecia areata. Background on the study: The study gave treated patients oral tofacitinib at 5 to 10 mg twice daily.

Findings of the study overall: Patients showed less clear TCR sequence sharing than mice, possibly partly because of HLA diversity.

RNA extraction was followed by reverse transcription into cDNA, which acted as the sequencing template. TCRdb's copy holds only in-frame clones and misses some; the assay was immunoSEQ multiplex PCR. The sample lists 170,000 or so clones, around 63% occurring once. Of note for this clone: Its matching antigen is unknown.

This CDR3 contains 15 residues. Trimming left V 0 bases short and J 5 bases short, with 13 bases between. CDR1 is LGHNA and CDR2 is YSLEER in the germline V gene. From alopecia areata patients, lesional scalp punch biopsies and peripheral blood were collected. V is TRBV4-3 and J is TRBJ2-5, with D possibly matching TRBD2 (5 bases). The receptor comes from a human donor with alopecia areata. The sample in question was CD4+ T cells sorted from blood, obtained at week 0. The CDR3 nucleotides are TGCGCCAGCAGCCAAGATGGGGAACGGAGGGAGACCCAGTACTTC. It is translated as CASSQDGERRETQYF.